The T cell receptor beta chain under discussion was sequenced for a study of blood T cell repertoires in COVID-19. Study information: Acute-phase and convalescent COVID-19 samples originated in the United States, Italy and Spain. The analysed material was cDNA or gDNA that came from T cells, B-cell-depleted T cells, or PBMCs.

The V end lost 4 bases, the J end lost 5 bases, and 18 bases lay between the germline ends. The germline V gene has CDR1 LNHDA and CDR2 SQIVND (reference sequence). The CDR3 runs 16 residues. In the original workflow: By means of reference gene primer amplification, nucleated cell counts were estimated. Some clones are missing from TCRdb's copy, which holds only in-frame ones; the method was immunoSEQ multiplex PCR. The DNA gave D and trimming, while V, J and clone size come from that table. The sample records around 380,000 clones, 81% being singletons. The sequenced sample was peripheral blood. This rearrangement joins TRBV19 to TRBJ1-5; a possible D gene is TRBD1 (6 bases). This TCR came from a human donor with acute or convalescent COVID-19. The donor label of this sample is uncertain. The CDR3 sequence is CASSTLIRGSHQPQHF. The CDR3 DNA reads as TGTGCCAGTAGTACGTTGATCAGGGGTTCGCATCAGCCCCAGCATTTT.